This TCR beta chain was found in a study of blood T cell repertoires in COVID-19. Looking at the study overall: Samples representing acute and convalescent COVID-19 were sourced from the United States, Italy and Spain. Sample material is recorded as cDNA or gDNA derived from T cells, B-cell-depleted T cells, or PBMCs.

Authors' analysis steps: Estimation of nucleated cell counts was performed using reference gene primer amplification. The protocol was immunoSEQ multiplex PCR, while the TCRdb copy is restricted to in-frame clones and leaves out a portion. That table furnishes V, J and clone size, whereas the DNA furnished D and trimming. The table includes 35,000 to 45,000 clones, about nine tenths detected once. Trimming stripped 0 bases from V and 4 bases from J, with 11 bases between. This CDR3 has 14 amino acids. Looked up from germline, CDR1 is SGHRS and CDR2 is YFSETQ. Sequenced sample: peripheral blood. This rearrangement joins TRBV5-1 to TRBJ2-7; a weak D match, TRBD2 (7 bases). The TCR sequence derives from a woman aged 80 or over with acute or convalescent COVID-19. This CDR3 reads CASSLVQGGYEQYF. As DNA, the CDR3 is TGCGCCAGCAGCTTGGTACAGGGAGGGTACGAGCAGTACTTC.